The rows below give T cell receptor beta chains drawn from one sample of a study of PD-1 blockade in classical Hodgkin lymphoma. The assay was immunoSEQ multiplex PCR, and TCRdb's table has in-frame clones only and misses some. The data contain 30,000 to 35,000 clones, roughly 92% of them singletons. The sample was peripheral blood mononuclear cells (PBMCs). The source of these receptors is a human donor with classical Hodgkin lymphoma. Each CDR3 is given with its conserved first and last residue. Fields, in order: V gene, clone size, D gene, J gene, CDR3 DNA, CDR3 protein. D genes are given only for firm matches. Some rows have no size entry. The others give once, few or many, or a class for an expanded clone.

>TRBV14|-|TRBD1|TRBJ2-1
TGTGCCAGCAGCCCCGGACAGGGCGGATACAATGAGCAGTTCTTC
CASSPGQGGYNEQFF
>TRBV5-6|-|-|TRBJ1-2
TGTGCCAGCAGCTTGAGGGGCGATTTCTATGGCTACACCTTC
CASSLRGDFYGYTF
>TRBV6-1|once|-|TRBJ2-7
TGTGCCAGCAGTGAAGGTGGAGGGGGTTGGTACGAGCAGTACTTC
CASSEGGGGWYEQYF
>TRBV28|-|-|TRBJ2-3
TGTGCCTGCCACCGGGACGGACTTTGGGATACGCAGTATTTT
CACHRDGLWDTQYF
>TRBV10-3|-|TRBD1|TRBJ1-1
TGTGCCATCAGTGAGTCCATTCCCGGGACAGTGAACACTGAAGCTTTCTTT
CAISESIPGTVNTEAFF
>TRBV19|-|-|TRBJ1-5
TGTGCTTCGGGTACAGGGTGGGATCAGCCCCAGCATTTT
CASGTGWDQPQHF
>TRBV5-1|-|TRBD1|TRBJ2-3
TGCGCCAGCAGCTTCTGGGACAGGGCCGTAGATACGCAGTATTTT
CASSFWDRAVDTQYF
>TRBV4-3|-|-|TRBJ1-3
TGCGCCAGCAGCCAAGATCGGGGGGGCTTAGGAAACACCATATATTTT
CASSQDRGGLGNTIYF
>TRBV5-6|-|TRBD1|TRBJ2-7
TGTGCCAGCAGCCATGGGACAGGGAGCCTACGGGATAACTTC
CASSHGTGSLRDNF
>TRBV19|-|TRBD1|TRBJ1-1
TGTGCCAGTAGTTCGGACAGGGGGAAACAGAACACTGAAGCTTTCTTT
CASSSDRGKQNTEAFF
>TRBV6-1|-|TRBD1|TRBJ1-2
TGTGCCAGCAGAGGGACAGCGCTTGACTATGGCTACACCTTC
CASRGTALDYGYTF
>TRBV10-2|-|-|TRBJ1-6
TGCGCCACCTATATTCGCGGTTCACCCCTCCACTTT
CATYIRGSPLHF
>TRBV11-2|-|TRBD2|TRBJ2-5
TGTGCCAGCAGCTCTCCAAGGACTAGCGGGGGGAGATGGACCCAGTACTTC
CASSSPRTSGGRWTQYF
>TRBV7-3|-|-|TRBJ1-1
TGTGCCAGCAGCTTAACGGGGGAAGAGGGCACTGAAGCTTTCTTT
CASSLTGEEGTEAFF
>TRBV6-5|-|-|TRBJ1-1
TGTGCCAGCATCCCTCCCGGGTTGAACACTGAAGCTTTCTTT
CASIPPGLNTEAFF
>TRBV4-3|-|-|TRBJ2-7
TGCGCCAGCAGCCAAGATATCAGGACGACCTACGAGCAGTACTTC
CASSQDIRTTYEQYF
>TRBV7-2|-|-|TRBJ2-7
TGTGCCAGCAGCTTAAAAGCTTGGGACAACTACGAGCAGTACTTC
CASSLKAWDNYEQYF
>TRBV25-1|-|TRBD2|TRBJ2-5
TGTGCCAGCAGTGCGGGACTAGCGGGAGGAGGGGAGACCCAGTACTTC
CASSAGLAGGGETQYF
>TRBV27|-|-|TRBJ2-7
TGTGCCAGCAGGAGCACCTACGAGCAGTACTTC
CASRSTYEQYF
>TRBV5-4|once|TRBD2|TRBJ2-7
TGTGCCAGCAGCGGGGGGACTAGCGGCCCTTACGAGCAGTACTTC
CASSGGTSGPYEQYF
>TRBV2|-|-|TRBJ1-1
TGTGCCAGCAGTGTCTCTAACACTGAAGCTTTCTTT
CASSVSNTEAFF
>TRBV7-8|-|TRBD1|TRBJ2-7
TGTGCCAGCAGCATACTACAGGGGAACGAGCAGTACTTC
CASSILQGNEQYF
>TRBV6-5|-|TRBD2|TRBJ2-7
TGTGCCAGCAGTTTGAGGCGGGAGGGTATGAAGAAGTACTTC
CASSLRREGMKKYF
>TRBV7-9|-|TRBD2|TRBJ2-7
TGTGCCAGCAGCTGGGGAGGTGGGACTATCACAACCTACGAGCAGTACTTC
CASSWGGGTITTYEQYF
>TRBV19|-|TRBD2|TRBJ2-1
TGTGCCAGTATCCCTTCTGCGGGGGGCTATTACAATGAGCAGTTCTTC
CASIPSAGGYYNEQFF
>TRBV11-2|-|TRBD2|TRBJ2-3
TGTGCCAGCAGATGGACTAGTCCCACAGATACGCAGTATTTT
CASRWTSPTDTQYF
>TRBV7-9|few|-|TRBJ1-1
TGTGCCAGCAGCTTTGAATACACTGAAGCTTTCTTT
CASSFEYTEAFF
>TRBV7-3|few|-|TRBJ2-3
TGTGCCAGCAGCTTGCAGGGATCAGATACGCAGTATTTT
CASSLQGSDTQYF
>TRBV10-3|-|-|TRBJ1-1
TGTGCCATCAAAACAGGGCTCATGAACACTGAAGCTTTCTTT
CAIKTGLMNTEAFF
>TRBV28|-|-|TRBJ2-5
TGTGCCAGCAGTTTATCCCCTTTTGGTCGTGAGACCCAGTACTTC
CASSLSPFGRETQYF
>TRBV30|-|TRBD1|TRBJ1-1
TGTGCCTGGAGTTACAGGGGGAACACTGAAGCTTTCTTT
CAWSYRGNTEAFF
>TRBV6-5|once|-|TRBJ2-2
TGTGCCAGCAGTTACTCGAATAGGGTAGTTAACGGGGAGCTGTTTTTT
CASSYSNRVVNGELFF
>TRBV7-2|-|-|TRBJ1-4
TGTGCCAGCAGCTTAACAAAGGCAGGCTGGGGGAATGAAAAACTGTTTTTT
CASSLTKAGWGNEKLFF
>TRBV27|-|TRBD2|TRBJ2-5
TGTGCCAGCAGTTTCCTAGCGGGGGGGCTTGAGACCCAGTACTTC
CASSFLAGGLETQYF
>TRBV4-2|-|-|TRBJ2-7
TGTGCCAGCAGCCAAGCCAACAGGGGGGGGTTCCCTCGAGAGCAGTACTTC
CASSQANRGGFPREQYF
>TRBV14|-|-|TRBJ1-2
TGTGCCAGCAGCCAAGATGCTATCGGACCAAAGGATGGCTACACCTTC
CASSQDAIGPKDGYTF
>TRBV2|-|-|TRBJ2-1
TGTGCCAGCAGTGAAAGTGGGATGGATGAGCAGTTCTTC
CASSESGMDEQFF
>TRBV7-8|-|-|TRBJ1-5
TGTGCCAGCAGCCGCAGGAGTGGGACTAATCCCCTTGCGAATCAGCCCCAGCATTTT
CASSRRSGTNPLANQPQHF
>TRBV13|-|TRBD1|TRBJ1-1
TGTGCCAGCAGCTCCGGACAGGGAGAAGAAGCTTTCTTT
CASSSGQGEEAFF
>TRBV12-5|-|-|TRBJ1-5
TGTGCTAGTGGTTTGGTACTGGGTAGGGAAGGGTATAGCAATCAGCCCCAGCATTTT
CASGLVLGREGYSNQPQHF